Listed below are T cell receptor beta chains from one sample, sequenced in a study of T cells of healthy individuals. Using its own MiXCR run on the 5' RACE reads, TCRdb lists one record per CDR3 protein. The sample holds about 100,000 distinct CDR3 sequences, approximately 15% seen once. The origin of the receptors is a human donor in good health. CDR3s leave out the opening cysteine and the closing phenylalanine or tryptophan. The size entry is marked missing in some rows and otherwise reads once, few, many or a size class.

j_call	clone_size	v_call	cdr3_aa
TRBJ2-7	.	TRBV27	ASSLKGSNEQY
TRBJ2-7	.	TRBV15	ATSRDSSGEQY
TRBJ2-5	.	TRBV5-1	ASSLAFYQETQY
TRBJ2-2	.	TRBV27	ASSFVGATGELF
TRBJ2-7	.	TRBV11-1	ASSHLGQNYEQY
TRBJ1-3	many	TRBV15	ATSSRPTSGNTIY
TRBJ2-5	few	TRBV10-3	AIRPQGLEETQY
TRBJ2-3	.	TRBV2	ASRRVVRGDTQY
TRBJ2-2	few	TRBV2	ASREVREWGELF
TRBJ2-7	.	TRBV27	ASSLSGTREQY
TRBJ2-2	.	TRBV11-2	ASSLVRGGRPGELF
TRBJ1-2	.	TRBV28	ASTLQVNYGYT
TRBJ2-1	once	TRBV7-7	ASSLVQGGGNEQF
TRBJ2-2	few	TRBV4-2	ASSQQYNTGELF
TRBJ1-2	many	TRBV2	ASSEGRTANYGYT
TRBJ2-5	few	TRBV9	ASSVGDLLQETQY
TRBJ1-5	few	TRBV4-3	ASSQEMRFQPQH
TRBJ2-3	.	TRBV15	ATSRQGGSTDTQY
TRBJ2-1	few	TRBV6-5	ASSWKGNPYNEQF
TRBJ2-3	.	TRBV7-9	ASRLAGGRSTDTQY
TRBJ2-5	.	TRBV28	AIATTAKETQY